The rows below give T cell receptor beta chains drawn from one sample of a study of cytomegalovirus exposure and HLA in healthy donors. The data were produced by immunoSEQ multiplex PCR, yet TCRdb's version contains in-frame clones alone and is incomplete. This table holds 200,000 to 250,000 clones, more than 75% found once. Material: PBMCs. The origin of the receptors is a girl aged 2-10 years in good health and CMV-seronegative. Each CDR3 is given with its conserved first and last residue. A D gene is named only where the DNA matches it firmly. Size is stated for part of the rows, as once, few or many counts, or as a class when the clone is expanded.

CDR3 protein,CDR3 DNA,J gene,clone size,V gene,D gene
CASSAIGALEAFF,TGTGCCAGCAGTGCAATAGGGGCACTTGAAGCTTTCTTT,TRBJ1-1,.,TRBV25-1,.
CASSSKGLVNMGQYF,TGTGCCAGTAGTTCCAAGGGACTAGTGAATATGGGGCAGTACTTC,TRBJ2-7,.,TRBV19,TRBD2
CASSSSGGGEQYF,TGTGCCAGCAGCTCCTCAGGGGGAGGCGAGCAGTACTTC,TRBJ2-7,.,TRBV25-1,.
CASSYNSGTTYEQYF,TGTGCCAGCAGTTACAACTCCGGGACAACCTACGAGCAGTACTTC,TRBJ2-7,.,TRBV6-5,.
CASSVETGSYGYTF,TGTGCCAGCAGCGTAGAGACAGGATCCTATGGCTACACCTTC,TRBJ1-2,once,TRBV9,.
CSARRSYGYTF,TGCAGTGCTAGAAGGAGCTATGGCTACACCTTC,TRBJ1-2,.,TRBV20-1,.
CASIDAPRSYEQYF,TGTGCCAGCATCGACGCCCCCAGGTCCTACGAGCAGTACTTC,TRBJ2-7,.,TRBV6-6,.
CASSLLVGGGNEQFF,TGCGCCAGCAGCTTGCTAGTAGGGGGGGGCAACGAGCAGTTCTTC,TRBJ2-1,.,TRBV5-1,.
CASRSGTGGTEAFF,TGTGCCAGCAGATCCGGGACAGGGGGCACTGAAGCTTTCTTT,TRBJ1-1,.,TRBV6-1,TRBD1
CASSNRANTIYF,TGTGCCAGTAGCAACAGGGCAAACACCATATATTTT,TRBJ1-3,once,TRBV19,.
CASSQGQDQPQHF,TGTGCCAGCAGCCAGGGACAGGATCAGCCCCAGCATTTT,TRBJ1-5,.,TRBV5-4,TRBD1
CASSVDGLDNEQFF,TGTGCCAGCAGCGTAGATGGACTAGACAATGAGCAGTTCTTC,TRBJ2-1,few,TRBV9,TRBD2
CASSYRYDRGRQYF,TGTGCCAGCAGTTACCGCTATGACAGGGGTAGGCAGTATTTT,TRBJ2-3,.,TRBV6-5,TRBD1
CASSPTRLAGGPGEQFF,TGTGCCAGCTCACCAACTAGACTAGCGGGAGGGCCGGGTGAGCAGTTCTTC,TRBJ2-1,.,TRBV18,TRBD2
CASSYPRTGPVIF,TGTGCCAGCAGTTACCCTCGGACTGGGCCAGTAATCTTC,TRBJ2-1,once,TRBV6-5,.
CASSSTGVKYEQYF,TGTGCCAGCAGCTCGACAGGTGTGAAGTACGAGCAGTACTTC,TRBJ2-7,few,TRBV6-1,.
CASSVLAGNNEQFF,TGTGCCAGCAGCGTACTAGCGGGGAACAATGAGCAGTTCTTC,TRBJ2-1,once,TRBV9,TRBD2
CASSTDRNYEQYF,TGTGCCAGCAGTACCGACAGGAACTACGAGCAGTACTTC,TRBJ2-7,.,TRBV6-5,.
CASSPRTGTTHEQYF,TGTGCCAGCAGTCCTCGTACCGGGACAACCCACGAGCAGTACTTC,TRBJ2-7,.,TRBV27,.
CASSAGLAGYQETQYF,TGTGCCAGCAGCGCAGGACTAGCGGGGTACCAAGAGACCCAGTACTTC,TRBJ2-5,.,TRBV9,TRBD2
CASSPERVPNEQFF,TGTGCCAGCAGCCCCGAGCGGGTACCCAATGAGCAGTTCTTC,TRBJ2-1,.,TRBV7-9,.
CASSPRTGEQPQHF,TGCGCCAGCAGCCCAAGGACAGGGGAACAGCCCCAGCATTTT,TRBJ1-5,.,TRBV5-1,TRBD1
CASSYTGGGYTF,TGTGCCAGCAGTTACACAGGGGGTGGCTACACCTTC,TRBJ1-2,.,TRBV6-5,TRBD1
CSVEDGRHEQYF,TGCAGCGTTGAAGATGGCCGCCACGAGCAGTACTTC,TRBJ2-7,.,TRBV29-1,.
CASSSIPGTGDYEQYF,TGTGCCAGCAGTTCAATCCCCGGGACAGGGGACTACGAGCAGTACTTC,TRBJ2-7,once,TRBV25-1,TRBD1
CAWSFHTGEQYF,TGTGCCTGGAGTTTTCACACGGGGGAGCAGTACTTC,TRBJ2-7,.,TRBV30,.
CASRPSGRATGELFF,TGTGCCAGCAGACCTAGCGGGAGGGCCACCGGGGAGCTGTTTTTT,TRBJ2-2,.,TRBV6-6,TRBD2
CAWREGNGYTF,TGTGCCTGGAGGGAGGGCAATGGCTACACCTTC,TRBJ1-2,.,TRBV30,.
CASSRLASGGGETQYF,TGCGCCAGCAGCCGACTGGCAAGCGGGGGAGGAGAGACCCAGTACTTC,TRBJ2-5,.,TRBV5-1,TRBD2
CASSGMPGGMFETQYF,TGTGCCAGCAGTGGTATGCCGGGAGGAATGTTTGAGACCCAGTACTTC,TRBJ2-5,.,TRBV6-1,TRBD2
CASAERAYLTYEQYF,TGTGCCAGCGCGGAAAGAGCTTATCTTACCTACGAGCAGTACTTC,TRBJ2-7,few,TRBV6-1,.
CASGDRAYEQYF,TGTGCCAGCGGCGACAGGGCGTACGAGCAGTACTTC,TRBJ2-7,.,TRBV9,TRBD1
CASSELESVGTNGFF,TGTGCCAGCAGTGAACTCGAATCTGTGGGGACAAACGGGTTTTTT,TRBJ1-4,few,TRBV2,.
CASSQDPSTGRRTDTQYF,TGCGCCAGCAGCCAAGATCCCTCGACAGGGCGACGAACAGATACGCAGTATTTT,TRBJ2-3,.,TRBV4-1,TRBD1
CASSGIGADTQYF,TGTGCCAGCAGTGGGATAGGGGCAGATACGCAGTATTTT,TRBJ2-3,.,TRBV25-1,.
CASSWGQAASGYTF,TGTGCCAGCAGCTGGGGACAGGCGGCTAGCGGCTACACCTTC,TRBJ1-2,.,TRBV5-6,TRBD1
CASSLAGDRGLHEQYF,TGTGCCAGCAGCTTGGCCGGGGACAGGGGTTTACACGAGCAGTACTTC,TRBJ2-7,.,TRBV5-4,TRBD1
CASSLGPGKFNEQFF,TGTGCCAGCAGCCTAGGCCCAGGGAAATTCAATGAGCAGTTCTTC,TRBJ2-1,.,TRBV11-1,.
CASSRQGTSNQPQHF,TGTGCCAGCAGTCGACAGGGAACTAGCAATCAGCCCCAGCATTTT,TRBJ1-5,.,TRBV6-5,TRBD1
CASSSSLAGGFKETQYF,TGTGCCAGCAGCTCGTCGCTAGCGGGGGGGTTTAAAGAGACCCAGTACTTC,TRBJ2-5,.,TRBV7-9,TRBD2
CASRWTSGYEQYF,TGCGCCAGCAGGTGGACTAGCGGCTACGAGCAGTACTTC,TRBJ2-7,.,TRBV5-1,TRBD2
CASSWTGHEQFF,TGCGCCAGCTCCTGGACAGGCCATGAGCAGTTCTTC,TRBJ2-1,.,TRBV23-1,TRBD1
CASREGQGFGYTF,TGTGCCAGCAGGGAGGGACAGGGGTTTGGCTACACCTTC,TRBJ1-2,.,TRBV2,TRBD1
CASSEGNSGGANEQFF,TGTGCCAGCAGTGAAGGGAATAGCGGGGGGGCCAATGAGCAGTTCTTC,TRBJ2-1,.,TRBV2,TRBD2
CASSPRQGRHSPLHF,TGTGCCAGCAGCCCACGACAGGGAAGGCACTCACCCCTCCACTTT,TRBJ1-6,.,TRBV6-5,TRBD1
CASRVGSTEAFF,TGTGCCAGCAGGGTGGGGAGCACTGAAGCTTTCTTT,TRBJ1-1,.,TRBV27,.
CASSPTLTGAADTQYF,TGTGCCAGCTCACCTACATTGACAGGCGCCGCAGATACGCAGTATTTT,TRBJ2-3,.,TRBV18,.
CAWSVFAGNNQPQHF,TGTGCCTGGAGTGTATTTGCAGGTAACAATCAGCCCCAGCATTTT,TRBJ1-5,.,TRBV30,.
CASSLAGGPYNEQFF,TGTGCCAGCAGTCTAGCGGGAGGACCCTACAATGAGCAGTTCTTC,TRBJ2-1,once,TRBV27,TRBD2
CASSLRTDNTGELFF,TGTGCCAGCAGCTTGCGGACAGATAACACCGGGGAGCTGTTTTTT,TRBJ2-2,.,TRBV5-4,.
CATSSPKDSGGGRQFF,TGTGCCACCAGCAGCCCCAAAGATAGTGGGGGGGGCCGGCAGTTCTTC,TRBJ2-1,.,TRBV15,.
CASSPRDRSTDTQYF,TGTGCCAGCAGCCCGAGGGACAGGAGCACAGATACGCAGTATTTT,TRBJ2-3,once,TRBV13,TRBD1
CAWSGRETQYF,TGTGCCTGGAGTGGGAGGGAGACCCAGTACTTC,TRBJ2-5,.,TRBV30,.